Following are 17 T cell receptor beta chains from one sample sequenced in a study of blood T cell repertoires in COVID-19. Here immunoSEQ multiplex PCR was the method, and the copy in TCRdb shows in-frame clones only, minus some. The sample has some 190,000 clones, about 88% seen once. Sequenced input: peripheral blood. All receptors derive from a woman in her 40s who had recovered from COVID-19.

This rearrangement joins TRBV9 to TRBJ2-3, with 14 bases matching TRBD2. This CDR3 contains 17 residues. Trimming at V came to 4 bases and at J to 5 bases, leaving 9 bases not matched to a gene. CDR1 SGDLS and CDR2 YYNGEE come from the germline V gene. CDR3 residues: CASSLRTSGRTIDTQYF. In DNA, the CDR3 is TGTGCCAGCAGCCTCCGGACTAGCGGGAGGACGATAGATACGCAGTATTTT.

V usage is TRBV10-3 and J usage is TRBJ2-7; possible D gene TRBD1, 6 bases. The CDR3 is 17 residues long. Trimming stripped 0 bases from V and 2 bases from J, with 17 bases between. The germline V gene encodes CDR1 ENHRY and CDR2 SYGVKD. The CDR3 DNA is TGTGCCATCAGTGAGTCAGGTCGAACAGGGTATACCTACGAGCAGTACTTC. It translates to CAISESGRTGYTYEQYF.

This clone has only one observation. V and J are TRBV5-5 and TRBJ1-2, with 7 bases aligning to TRBD1. Germline lookup yields CDR1 SGHKS and CDR2 YYEKEE (reference sequence). The CDR3 is 18 residues long. V lost 0 bases and J lost 3; bases outside the gene matches: 14. For the CDR3, the DNA is TGTGCCAGCAGCTTGGCCCATCGGGGGACAGCTGTGGACTATGGCTACACCTTC. It codes for CASSLAHRGTAVDYGYTF.

The sample holds a few counts of this clone. The gene calls are TRBV7-9 and TRBJ2-1; no definite D call. CDR3 length: 12 residues. Per the germline V gene, CDR1 is SEHNR and CDR2 is FQNEAQ (reference sequence). V shed 1 base and J shed 5 bases, with 3 bases lying between them. Here the CDR3 reads CASSLDNNEQFF. The CDR3 coding sequence is TGTGCCAGCAGCTTAGACAACAATGAGCAGTTCTTC.

The chain links TRBV27 to TRBJ2-1; TRBD2 matches at 15 bases. The CDR3 is 14 amino acids. With 5 bases clipped from V and 9 bases from J, the junction kept 2 bases outside the gene matches. Germline CDR1 is MNHEY and CDR2 is SMNVEV (reference sequence). CDR3 nucleotide sequence: TGTGCCAGCAGTCAGGGACTAGCGGGAGGTGAGCAGTTCTTC. Translated, it gives CASSQGLAGGEQFF.

This clone was seen a few times. The chain has TRBV19 and TRBJ2-1, with 7 bases that match TRBD1. With V trimmed by 5 bases and J by 10 bases, 20 bases remained unmatched. There are 17 residues in the CDR3. Germline assignment: CDR1 LNHDA and CDR2 SQIVND (reference sequence). CDR3 region: CASSPFSRGIGGGEQFF. CDR3 nucleotide sequence: TGTGCCAGTAGTCCCTTCTCCAGGGGGATAGGGGGTGGGGAGCAGTTCTTC.

The chain links TRBV10-2 to TRBJ1-5; a weak D match, TRBD1 (6 bases). V was cut by 10 bases and J by 5 bases, with 21 bases left in between. The CDR3 length is 15 residues. The V gene's germline CDR1 is WSHSY and CDR2 SAAADI. The CDR3 reads CATNGDQGFDQPQHF. The CDR3 nucleotides read TGCGCCACCAACGGGGACCAGGGGTTCGATCAGCCCCAGCATTTT.

The chain recombines TRBV30 with TRBJ1-1; a possible D gene is TRBD1 (6 bases). The CDR3 totals 16 residues. Germline loops: CDR1 GTSNPN, CDR2 SVGIG (reference sequence). Trimming took 3 bases from V and 1 from J, leaving 18 bases between them. CDR3 in amino acids: CAWRYWDPRGNTEAFF. DNA for the CDR3: TGTGCCTGGAGATATTGGGACCCCAGGGGGAACACTGAAGCTTTCTTT. The full variable domain, with the rest looked up from reference TRBV30 and TRBJ1-1, is SQTIHQWPATLVQPVGSPLSLECTVEGTSNPNLYWYRQAAGRGLQLLFYSVGIGQISSEVPQNLSASRPQDRQFILSSKKLLLSDSGFYLCAWRYWDPRGNTEAFFGQGTRLTVV.

The chain joins TRBV18 to TRBJ2-1; TRBD1 agrees at 10 bases. Germline CDR1 and CDR2: KGHSH and LQKENI. The CDR3 contains 17 residues. Trimming removed 4 bases from V and 4 bases from J; junction bases left unmatched: 10. The CDR3, as DNA: TGTGCCAGCTCACAGACTTTCGCGGGACAGGGGTACAATGAGCAGTTCTTC. Translated, it gives CASSQTFAGQGYNEQFF.

Only one count was recorded for this clone. The chain is built from TRBV13 and TRBJ2-4, with TRBD2 matching 8 bases. The CDR3 is 15 residues long. The ends lost 2 bases at V and 11 bases at J; junction bases unmatched: 11. The germline CDR1 and CDR2 sequences are PRHDT and FYEKMQ (reference sequence). CDR3 coding DNA: TGTGCCAGCAGCTTATTGGGTAGCGGGGAGAGGGTTCAGTACTTC. This translates into CASSLLGSGERVQYF.

J is TRBJ1-1 and V is TRBV15; D is unclear. The CDR3 loop spans 14 amino acids. V gave up 0 bases and J gave up 4 bases, with 9 bases separating them. Per the germline V gene, CDR1 is LNHNV and CDR2 is YYDKDF (reference sequence). The CDR3 region is CATSRDSGGTEAFF. Written as DNA, the CDR3 is TGTGCCACCAGCAGAGATTCGGGTGGCACTGAAGCTTTCTTT.

The genes are TRBV29-1 and TRBJ1-2, with D maybe TRBD1 (5 bases). The CDR3 totals 14 residues. CDR1 SQVTM and CDR2 ANQGSEA come from the germline V gene. The V gene lost 6 bases and the J gene lost 2 bases, with 16 bases spanning the gap. DNA for the CDR3: TGCAGCGTCGCCCAGCGGGGGTACAACTATGGCTACACCTTC. Translating it yields CSVAQRGYNYGYTF.

The chain couples TRBV4-3 to TRBJ2-2, with 10 bases identical to TRBD1. The CDR3 totals 17 residues. Germline values: CDR1 LGHNA, CDR2 YSLEER. V trimming: 4 bases; J trimming: 5 bases; junction bases outside the gene matches: 10. CDR3 in amino acids: CASSPTIAGQGTGELFF. The DNA for the CDR3 is TGCGCCAGCAGCCCTACGATAGCGGGACAGGGGACCGGGGAGCTGTTTTTT.

The CDR3 region is CASREQGLGNQPQHF. In DNA form, the CDR3 reads TGTGCCAGCAGAGAACAGGGGTTGGGCAATCAGCCCCAGCATTTT. The chain uses TRBV2 and TRBJ1-5, with 7 positions matching TRBD1. Germline V gives CDR1 SNHLY, CDR2 FYNNEI. This CDR3 is built from 15 residues. After removal of 6 bases from V and 2 bases from J, the junction contained 7 bases not matched to a gene.

This chain joins TRBV11-2 and TRBJ2-7, with 8 bases lining up with TRBD2. This CDR3 contains 17 residues. With V trimmed by 1 base and J by 3 bases, 11 bases remained unmatched. Germline assignment: CDR1 SGHAT and CDR2 FQNNGV. The CDR3 here is CASSLVRGLDYRYEQYF. The CDR3 DNA reads TGTGCCAGCAGCTTAGTTCGGGGACTAGACTACCGCTACGAGCAGTACTTC.

This chain uses TRBV27 with TRBJ1-5, with 11 bases lining up with TRBD1. In germline, CDR1 is MNHEY, CDR2 SMNVEV (reference sequence). This CDR3 contains 14 residues. Trimming at V came to 6 bases and at J to 8 bases, leaving 6 bases not matched to a gene. The CDR3 nucleotides are TGTGCCAGCAGCCGGACAGGGGGCGGGGAGCCCCAGCATTTT. Translated, it gives CASSRTGGGEPQHF.

This chain connects TRBV7-9 to TRBJ2-7; no clear D. CDR1 SEHNR and CDR2 FQNEAQ come from the germline V gene (reference sequence). V was cut by 4 bases and J by 6 bases, with 7 bases left in between. The CDR3 covers 11 residues. This CDR3 reads CASSSGSEQYF. The CDR3 nucleotides read TGTGCCAGCAGCTCAGGAAGCGAGCAGTACTTC. Variable domain in full (rest from reference TRBV7-9 and TRBJ2-7): DTGVSQNPRHKITKRGQNVTFRCDPISEHNRLYWYRQTLGQGPEFLTYFQNEAQLEKSRLLSDRFSAERPKGSFSTLEIQRTEQGDSAMYLCASSSGSEQYFGPGTRLTVT.